This passage covers 20 T cell receptor beta chains from one sample sequenced in a study of T-cell memory formation after mild COVID-19. TCRdb called the 5' RACE reads again in MiXCR, with one record for every CDR3 protein. This sample has some 150,000 distinct CDR3 sequences, with approximately 5.7% found just once. Sequenced input: PBMCs or a T cell subset sorted from them (not recorded which). The receptors derive from an adult woman who had mild COVID-19 (a few samples of this study predate the infection). Cell type and time point are not known.

The chain recombines TRBV6-2 or TRBV6-3 with TRBJ2-7, with 9 positions matching TRBD1. The germline V gene has CDR1 MNHEY and CDR2 SVGEGT. The junction had 6 bases not matched to a gene; V was cut back by 6 bases and J by 0 bases. This CDR3 has 15 amino acids. This chain's CDR3 is CASRSPGQGSYEQYF. CDR3 coding DNA: TGTGCCAGCAGATCGCCGGGACAGGGCTCCTACGAGCAGTACTTC.

In this sample, this clonotype turned up many times. The chain has TRBV5-1 and TRBJ2-1, with 7 bases that match TRBD2. Germline V gene lookup returns CDR1 SGHRS and CDR2 YFSETQ. The CDR3 has 17 amino acids. With 0 bases clipped from V and 9 bases from J, the junction kept 15 bases outside the gene matches. CDR3 DNA: TGCGCCAGCAGCTTGGGCTTGGCGGGAGACAGTCTGAGTGAGCAGTTCTTC. Translating it yields CASSLGLAGDSLSEQFF.

There are a few counts of this clonotype. The chain employs TRBV20-1 and TRBJ1-2; weak D call: TRBD1 (5 bases). CDR1 DFQATT and CDR2 SNEGSKA come from the germline V gene (reference sequence). V was clipped by 3 bases and J by 3 bases, with 20 bases between them. The CDR3 length is 16 residues. CDR3 nucleotide sequence: TGCAGTGCTAGCTCTCCGAGACAGTTGGGCTACTATGGCTACACCTTC. It is translated as CSASSPRQLGYYGYTF.

This clonotype was detected many times. V gene TRBV12-3 or TRBV12-4 combines with J gene TRBJ1-1; perhaps TRBD1 as D (6 bases). V lost 4 bases and J lost 3, with 18 bases in between. This CDR3 comprises 16 residues. The CDR3 sequence is CASSSPKGGAYTEAFF. The DNA of the CDR3 is TGTGCCAGCAGTTCACCAAAGGGGGGGGCGTACACTGAAGCTTTCTTT.

The genes are TRBV7-8 and TRBJ2-7, with TRBD2 matching 14 bases. V lost 5 bases and J lost 5; bases outside the gene matches: 14. Germline CDR1 SGHVS, CDR2 FQNEAQ. This CDR3 has 18 residues. CDR3 in DNA: TGTGCCAGCAGCCCCGGGAGGACTAGCGGGAGGAGTAAGAACGAGCAGTACTTC. This codes for CASSPGRTSGRSKNEQYF.

This clonotype has a handful of counts. The rearrangement links TRBV6-6 to TRBJ2-2, with D possibly being TRBD1 or TRBD2 (5 bases each). CDR1 and CDR2 (germline): MNHNY, SVGAGI (reference sequence). This CDR3 spans 16 amino acids. Trimming shortened V by 5 bases and J by 2 bases, and 15 bases separated the two germline ends. The chain's CDR3 is CASSPPGTQNTGELFF. The DNA of the CDR3 is TGTGCCAGCAGTCCGCCCGGGACGCAAAACACCGGGGAGCTGTTTTTT.

This clonotype was seen ten or more times. The rearrangement links TRBV5-1 to TRBJ1-6; TRBD1 is a possible D gene (5 bases). V was trimmed by 2 bases and J by 8 bases, leaving 8 bases between them. The CDR3 totals 13 residues. In germline, CDR1 is SGHRS, CDR2 YFSETQ. The CDR3, as DNA: TGCGCCAGCAGCTTCCAGGGTGATTCACCCCTCCACTTT. It codes for CASSFQGDSPLHF.

This clonotype appeared many times. This chain links TRBV7-8 with TRBJ1-6, with D perhaps TRBD1 (6 bases). CDR3 length: 16 amino acids. Germline CDR1 and CDR2: SGHVS and FQNEAQ. V lost 5 bases and J 5 bases, leaving 16 bases between the germline ends. The CDR3 here is CASSPRPGQNNSPLHF. The CDR3 DNA reads as TGTGCCAGCAGCCCGAGACCGGGACAAAATAATTCACCCCTCCACTTT.

The table lists this clonotype with many counts. V gene TRBV4-3 combines with J gene TRBJ1-1, with TRBD1 matching over 8 bases. Trimming cost V 0 bases and J 5 bases; bases outside gene matches: 14. The CDR3 covers 18 residues. CDR1 is LGHNA and CDR2 is YSLEER in the germline V gene. CDR3 residues: CASSQDPWQGASGTEAFF. CDR3 DNA sequence: TGCGCCAGCAGCCAAGATCCTTGGCAGGGGGCGAGTGGAACTGAAGCTTTCTTT.

This clonotype was recorded at least ten times. V is TRBV11-2 and J is TRBJ1-1; 7 bases fit TRBD1. CDR3 length: 13 residues. Germline loops: CDR1 SGHAT, CDR2 FQNNGV. J gave up 0 bases and V 8 bases, and 3 bases lay outside the gene matches. The CDR3 is CASGTDMNTEAFF. The CDR3 DNA follows: TGTGCCAGCGGGACAGACATGAACACTGAAGCTTTCTTT. The whole variable domain, filled in from reference TRBV11-2 and TRBJ1-1, reads EAGVAQSPRYKIIEKRQSVAFWCNPISGHATLYWYQQILGQGPKLLIQFQNNGVVDDSQLPKDRFSAERLKGVDSTLKIQPAKLEDSAVYLCASGTDMNTEAFFGQGTRLTVV.

This clonotype was counted only a few times. V and J are TRBV12-3 or TRBV12-4 and TRBJ1-2, with a tentative D call TRBD1 (5 bases). V was shortened by 4 bases and J by 0 bases, with 15 bases between the two germline ends. This CDR3 region has 16 residues. The CDR3 sequence is CASSSLVGASNYGYTF. The CDR3 DNA sequence: TGTGCCAGCAGTTCCTTGGTAGGGGCATCTAACTATGGCTACACCTTC.

This clonotype was detected only a few times. The chain uses TRBV7-9 and TRBJ1-1, with D uncertain. Trimming stripped 1 base from V and 1 base from J, with 13 bases between. CDR3 length: 16 residues. Germline V gene sequence: CDR1 SEHNR, CDR2 FQNEAQ (reference sequence). The CDR3 region has the DNA TGTGCCAGCAGCTTAGAAGGTTGGGCTCAGAACACTGAAGCTTTCTTT. This encodes CASSLEGWAQNTEAFF. Using reference TRBV7-9 and TRBJ1-1 for the parts outside the CDR3, the full variable domain is DTGVSQNPRHKITKRGQNVTFRCDPISEHNRLYWYRQTLGQGPEFLTYFQNEAQLEKSRLLSDRFSAERPKGSFSTLEIQRTEQGDSAMYLCASSLEGWAQNTEAFFGQGTRLTVV.

This clonotype was recorded a few times. The rearrangement joins TRBV19 to TRBJ2-2; D call uncertain. The CDR3 covers 14 residues. Trimming left V 4 bases short and J 7 bases short, with 13 bases between. Germline CDR1 and CDR2: LNHDA and SQIVND (reference sequence). The CDR3 loop is CASSTHKGGGELFF. CDR3 nucleotide sequence: TGTGCCAGTAGTACCCATAAGGGTGGCGGGGAGCTGTTTTTT.

This clonotype occurred a few times. This chain connects TRBV5-1 to TRBJ2-2; possibly TRBD1 for D (6 bases). The V end was cut by 2 bases, the J end by 4 bases, with 12 bases between. The CDR3 is 15 amino acids. Germline V gives CDR1 SGHRS, CDR2 YFSETQ. The CDR3 reads CASSFTGSGTGELFF. As DNA, the CDR3 is TGCGCCAGCAGCTTCACAGGGTCAGGCACCGGGGAGCTGTTTTTT.

The table lists this clonotype with many counts. The CDR3 nucleotides read TGTGCCAGCAGCCTGGGACTAGCGGGAGTGGAGACCCAGTACTTC. Encoded protein: CASSLGLAGVETQYF. V and J are TRBV6-5 and TRBJ2-5, with 14 positions matching TRBD2. Germline trimming cut 6 bases from V and 5 bases from J; bases unmatched to any gene: 5. Germline CDR1 MNHEY, CDR2 SVGAGI. CDR3 length: 15 amino acids.

The rearrangement links TRBV7-2 to TRBJ2-1; TRBD2 agrees at 13 bases. The V segment lost 4 bases and the J segment 10 bases; nucleotides outside the gene matches: 7. This CDR3 contains 15 residues. Germline CDR1 and CDR2: SGHTA and FQGNSA. CDR3 DNA sequence: TGTGCCAGCAGCTCACAGGGACTAGCGGGAAACGAGCAGTTCTTC. Its protein product is CASSSQGLAGNEQFF.

This chain connects TRBV7-6 to TRBJ2-7; D is perhaps TRBD2 (5 bases). The ends were cut back, 5 bases at V and 5 bases at J, with 22 bases in the middle. The length of the CDR3 is 16 residues. Germline CDR1 is SGHVS and CDR2 is FNYEAQ. The CDR3 reads CASSARLTSNGDEQYF. The CDR3 bases are TGTGCCAGCAGCGCTCGACTAACCTCAAACGGCGACGAGCAGTACTTC. The entire variable domain, with the rest obtained from reference TRBV7-6 and TRBJ2-7, is as follows: GAGVSQSPRYKVTKRGQDVALRCDPISGHVSLYWYRQALGQGPEFLTYFNYEAQQDKSGLPNDRFSAERPEGSISTLTIQRTEQRDSAMYRCASSARLTSNGDEQYFGPGTRLTVT.

This clonotype was seen a few times. This sequence joins TRBV20-1 and TRBJ1-2, with a weak D call TRBD1 (6 bases). The CDR3 length is 12 residues. Germline V CDR1 and CDR2: DFQATT, SNEGSKA (reference sequence). The germline V and J ends were trimmed by 3 bases and 4 bases, with 9 bases remaining between them. The CDR3 spells CSARRTAYGYTF. The CDR3 nucleotides are TGCAGTGCTAGGCGGACAGCCTATGGCTACACCTTC.

J is TRBJ2-2 and V is TRBV6-2 or TRBV6-3, with a possible D match to TRBD1 (5 bases). Germline values: CDR1 MNHEY, CDR2 SVGEGT. V lost 2 bases and J 1 base, leaving 8 bases between the germline ends. The CDR3 is 15 amino acids. This chain's CDR3 is CASSYGALNTGELFF. CDR3 DNA sequence: TGTGCCAGCAGTTACGGGGCCCTGAACACCGGGGAGCTGTTTTTT.

There are many counts of this clonotype. The V gene is TRBV4-2, the J gene TRBJ2-7; D gene uncertain. The CDR3 sequence is 14 residues long. Germline values: CDR1 LGHNA, CDR2 YNFKEQ. The germline V and J ends were trimmed by 0 bases and 2 bases, with 8 bases remaining between them. The DNA for the CDR3 is TGTGCCAGCAGCCAAGAACTGGCCGCCTACGAGCAGTACTTC. Translation: CASSQELAAYEQYF.